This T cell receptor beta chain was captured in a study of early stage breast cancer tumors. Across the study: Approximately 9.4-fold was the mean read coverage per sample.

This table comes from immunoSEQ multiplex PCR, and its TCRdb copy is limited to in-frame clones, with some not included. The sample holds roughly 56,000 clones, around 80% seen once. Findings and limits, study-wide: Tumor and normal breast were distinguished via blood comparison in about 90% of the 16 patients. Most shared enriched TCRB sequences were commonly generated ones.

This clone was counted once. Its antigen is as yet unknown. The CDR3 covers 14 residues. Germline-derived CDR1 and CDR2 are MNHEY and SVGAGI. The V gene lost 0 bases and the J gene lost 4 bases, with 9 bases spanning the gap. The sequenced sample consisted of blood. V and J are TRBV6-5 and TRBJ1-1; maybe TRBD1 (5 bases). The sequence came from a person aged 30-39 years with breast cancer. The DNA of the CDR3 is TGTGCCAGCAGTTACTCCCCAGGGTTCACTGAAGCTTTCTTT. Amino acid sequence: CASSYSPGFTEAFF.